The source of this T cell receptor (beta chain) is a study of T cells expressing NK-cell markers. For the study at large: According to the study, TCR beta repertoires originated from sorted CD3+CD56+NKG2C+, CD3+CD56+NKG2C- and CD3+CD56-NKG2C+ T cells.

Using the 5' RACE reads, TCRdb records one entry per CDR3 protein without DNA. The sample's table shows roughly 280,000 distinct CDR3 sequences. As to this clonotype: Its antigen is unknown.

The CDR3 sequence is 16 residues long. CDR1 and CDR2 from the germline V gene are KGHSH and LQKENI. General study findings and limits: Certain NKG2C+ T cell clones were expanded, and their HCMV specificity remained unclear. There were a handful of donors in whom these clonotypes also led the CD3+CD56-NKG2C+ fraction. Dominant NKG2C+ clonotypes were found to form about 1.0-7.0% of CD8+ T cells in six donors.

This TCR came from a man between 18 and 35 years old in good health. Sequencing input: blood T cells: a sorted CD56 or NKG2C T cell subset, CD4+ or CD8+ T cells, or bulk PBMC T cells (not recorded which). The chain carries TRBV18 and TRBJ2-1; TCRdb picks TRBD1, but there is no DNA to check that call. CDR3 in amino acids: CASSPPGTGAYNEQFF.